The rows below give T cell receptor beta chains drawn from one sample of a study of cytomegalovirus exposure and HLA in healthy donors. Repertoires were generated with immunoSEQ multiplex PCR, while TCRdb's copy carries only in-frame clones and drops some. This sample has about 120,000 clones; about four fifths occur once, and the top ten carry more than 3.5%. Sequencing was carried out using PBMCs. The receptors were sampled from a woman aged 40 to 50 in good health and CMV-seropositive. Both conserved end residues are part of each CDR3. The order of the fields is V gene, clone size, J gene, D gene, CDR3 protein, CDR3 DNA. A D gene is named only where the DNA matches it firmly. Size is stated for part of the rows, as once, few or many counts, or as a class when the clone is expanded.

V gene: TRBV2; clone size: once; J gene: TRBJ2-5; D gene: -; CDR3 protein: CASPPLSRGAETQYF; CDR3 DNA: TGTGCCAGCCCCCCCCTTTCCCGGGGGGCAGAGACCCAGTACTTC
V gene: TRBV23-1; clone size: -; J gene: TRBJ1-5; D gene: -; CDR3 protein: CATRRWRAYSNQPQHF; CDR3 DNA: TGCGCCACCCGCAGGTGGAGGGCTTATAGCAATCAGCCCCAGCATTTT
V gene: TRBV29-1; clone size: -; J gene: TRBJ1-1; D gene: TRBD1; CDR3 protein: CSVAWTGEAFF; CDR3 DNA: TGCAGCGTTGCGTGGACAGGCGAAGCTTTCTTT
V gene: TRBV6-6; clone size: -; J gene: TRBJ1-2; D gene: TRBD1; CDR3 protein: CASGLGTGVYGYTF; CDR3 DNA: TGTGCCAGCGGACTTGGGACAGGGGTTTATGGCTACACCTTC
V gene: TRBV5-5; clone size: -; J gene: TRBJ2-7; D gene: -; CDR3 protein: CASSRDSYEQYF; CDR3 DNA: TGTGCCAGCAGCCGAGACAGCTACGAGCAGTACTTC
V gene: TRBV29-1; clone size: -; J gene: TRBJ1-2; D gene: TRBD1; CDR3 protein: CSGDRANYGYTF; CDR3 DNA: TGCAGCGGAGACAGGGCGAATTATGGCTACACCTTC
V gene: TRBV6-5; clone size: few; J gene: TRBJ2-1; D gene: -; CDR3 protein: CASSSSGGNEQFF; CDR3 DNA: TGTGCCAGCAGTTCAAGTGGCGGCAATGAGCAGTTCTTC
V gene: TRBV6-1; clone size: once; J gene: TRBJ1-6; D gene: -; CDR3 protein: CASSEGSSPLHF; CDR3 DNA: TGTGCCAGCAGTGAAGGAAGCTCACCCCTCCACTTT
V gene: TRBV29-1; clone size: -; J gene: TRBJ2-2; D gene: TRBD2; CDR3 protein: CSVGKRETGELFF; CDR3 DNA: TGCAGCGTTGGGAAGCGGGAGACCGGGGAGCTGTTTTTT
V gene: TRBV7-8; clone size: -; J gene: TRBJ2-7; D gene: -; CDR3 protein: CASSLGVPTYEQYF; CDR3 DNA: TGTGCCAGCAGCTTAGGCGTTCCGACCTACGAGCAGTACTTC
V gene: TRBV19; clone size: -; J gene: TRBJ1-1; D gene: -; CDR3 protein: CASSIKGGYTEAFF; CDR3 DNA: TGTGCCAGTAGTATAAAAGGCGGATACACTGAAGCTTTCTTT
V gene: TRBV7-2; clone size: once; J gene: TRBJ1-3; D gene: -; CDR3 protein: CASSLARAATGNTIYF; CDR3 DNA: TGTGCCAGCAGCTTAGCGAGGGCAGCAACGGGAAACACCATATATTTT
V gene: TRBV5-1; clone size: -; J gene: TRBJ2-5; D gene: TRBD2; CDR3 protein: CASSPGVAGAETQYF; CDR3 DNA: TGCGCCAGCAGCCCTGGGGTAGCGGGAGCAGAGACCCAGTACTTC
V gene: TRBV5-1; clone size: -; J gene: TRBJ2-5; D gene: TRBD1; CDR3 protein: CASKLGQQETQYF; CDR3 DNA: TGCGCCAGCAAGTTGGGACAGCAAGAGACCCAGTACTTC
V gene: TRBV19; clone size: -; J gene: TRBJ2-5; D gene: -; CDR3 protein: CASSEYGGRETQYF; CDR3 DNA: TGTGCCAGTAGTGAATACGGGGGGCGAGAGACCCAGTACTTC
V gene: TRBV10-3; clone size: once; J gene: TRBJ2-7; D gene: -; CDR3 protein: CAISESVAGPASYEQYF; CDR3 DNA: TGTGCCATCAGTGAGTCGGTAGCAGGGCCAGCCTCCTACGAGCAGTACTTC
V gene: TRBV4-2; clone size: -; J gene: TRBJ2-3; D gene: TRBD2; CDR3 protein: CASSQLSGGTDTQYF; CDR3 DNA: TGTGCCAGCAGCCAATTAAGCGGGGGCACAGATACGCAGTATTTT
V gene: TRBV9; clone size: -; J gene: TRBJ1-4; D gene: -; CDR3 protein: CASSAGGNEKLFF; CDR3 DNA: TGTGCCAGCAGCGCGGGGGGGAATGAAAAACTGTTTTTT
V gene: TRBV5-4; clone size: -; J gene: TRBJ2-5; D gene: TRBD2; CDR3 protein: CASSFKTSGPGETQYF; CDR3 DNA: TGTGCCAGCAGTTTTAAGACTAGCGGGCCGGGAGAGACCCAGTACTTC
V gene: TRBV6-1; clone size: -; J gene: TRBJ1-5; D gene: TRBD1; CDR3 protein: CASSAAGGQPQHF; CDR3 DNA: TGTGCCAGCAGTGCGGCAGGGGGTCAGCCCCAGCATTTT
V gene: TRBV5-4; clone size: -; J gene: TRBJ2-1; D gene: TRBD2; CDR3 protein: CASSEREIYNEQFF; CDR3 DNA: TGTGCCAGCAGCGAGCGGGAGATTTACAATGAGCAGTTCTTC
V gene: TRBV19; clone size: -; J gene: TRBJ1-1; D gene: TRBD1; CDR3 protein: CASSIGGQGRPEAFF; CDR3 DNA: TGTGCCAGTAGTATAGGAGGACAGGGGCGCCCTGAAGCTTTCTTT
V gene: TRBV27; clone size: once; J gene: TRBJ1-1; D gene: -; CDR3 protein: CASSLVFLNTEAFF; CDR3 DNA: TGTGCCAGCAGTCTCGTTTTCTTGAACACTGAAGCTTTCTTT
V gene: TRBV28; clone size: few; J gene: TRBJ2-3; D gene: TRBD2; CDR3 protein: CASRAGVDTQYF; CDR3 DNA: TGTGCCAGCAGAGCGGGAGTAGATACGCAGTATTTT
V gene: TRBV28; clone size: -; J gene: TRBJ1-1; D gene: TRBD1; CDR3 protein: CASRIQGGGTEAFF; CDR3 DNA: TGTGCCAGCAGAATACAGGGGGGTGGCACTGAAGCTTTCTTT
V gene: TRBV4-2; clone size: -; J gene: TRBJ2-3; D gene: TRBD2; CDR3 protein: CASSQEGLAGGTDTQYF; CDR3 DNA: TGTGCCAGCAGCCAAGAAGGACTAGCGGGAGGGACAGATACGCAGTATTTT
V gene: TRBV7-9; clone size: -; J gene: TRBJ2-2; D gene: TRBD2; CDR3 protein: CASSLGLAVNTGELFF; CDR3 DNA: TGTGCCAGCAGCTTAGGACTAGCGGTGAACACCGGGGAGCTGTTTTTT
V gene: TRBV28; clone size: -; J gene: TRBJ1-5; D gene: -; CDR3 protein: CASSLWEDGARHQPQHF; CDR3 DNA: TGTGCCAGCAGTTTATGGGAAGATGGAGCCCGCCATCAGCCCCAGCATTTT
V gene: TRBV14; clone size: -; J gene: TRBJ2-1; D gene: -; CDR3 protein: CASSQDQQPNEQFF; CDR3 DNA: TGTGCCAGCAGCCAAGATCAACAGCCAAATGAGCAGTTCTTC
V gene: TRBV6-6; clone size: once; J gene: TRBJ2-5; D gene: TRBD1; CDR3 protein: CASSMGQTGETQYF; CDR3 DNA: TGTGCCAGCAGTATGGGACAGACTGGAGAGACCCAGTACTTC
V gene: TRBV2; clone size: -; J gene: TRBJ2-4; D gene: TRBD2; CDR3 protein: CASSQPSGPGNIQYF; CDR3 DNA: TGTGCCAGCAGTCAACCTAGCGGCCCCGGGAACATTCAGTACTTC
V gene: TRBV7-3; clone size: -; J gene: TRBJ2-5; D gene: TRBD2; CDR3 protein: CASSEGTSEQETQYF; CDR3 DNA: TGTGCCAGCAGCGAAGGGACTAGCGAACAAGAGACCCAGTACTTC
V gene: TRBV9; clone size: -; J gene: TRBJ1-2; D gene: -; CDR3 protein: CASSPGVFWDGYTF; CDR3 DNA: TGTGCCAGCAGCCCCGGGGTTTTCTGGGATGGCTACACCTTC
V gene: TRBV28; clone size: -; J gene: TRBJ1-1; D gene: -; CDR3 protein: CASSPTGQPNTEAFF; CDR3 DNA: TGTGCCAGCAGCCCCACAGGGCAACCGAACACTGAAGCTTTCTTT
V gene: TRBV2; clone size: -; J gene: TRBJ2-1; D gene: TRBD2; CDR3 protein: CASRRLAEKYNEQFF; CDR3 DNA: TGTGCCAGCAGGCGTCTAGCGGAGAAATACAATGAGCAGTTCTTC
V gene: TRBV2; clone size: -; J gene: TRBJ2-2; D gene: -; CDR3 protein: CVSSEAGRGPEYTGELFF; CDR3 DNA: TGTGTCAGCAGTGAAGCAGGGAGAGGGCCGGAGTACACCGGGGAGCTGTTTTTT
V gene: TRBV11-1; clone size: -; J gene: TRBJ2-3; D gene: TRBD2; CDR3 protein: CASSTEAGGPDTQYF; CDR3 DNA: TGTGCCAGCAGCACTGAAGCGGGAGGACCAGATACGCAGTATTTT
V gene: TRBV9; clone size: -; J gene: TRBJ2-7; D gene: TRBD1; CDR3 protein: CASSSMGGQGEEQYF; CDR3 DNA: TGTGCCAGCAGCTCGATGGGGGGACAGGGTGAAGAGCAGTACTTC
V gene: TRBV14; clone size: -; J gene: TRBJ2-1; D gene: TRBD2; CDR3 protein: CASSQGTSVANEQFF; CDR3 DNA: TGTGCCAGCAGCCAAGGAACTAGCGTGGCGAATGAGCAGTTCTTC